This T cell receptor beta chain was observed in a study of cytomegalovirus exposure and HLA in healthy donors. As regards this clone: What it recognizes is unknown.

Trimming left V 0 bases short and J 2 bases short, with 5 bases between. The germline gives CDR1 LNHNV, CDR2 YYDKDF (reference sequence). There are 13 residues in the CDR3. The PCR contained 60 Vbeta and 13 Jbeta primers. TCRdb's copy holds only in-frame clones and misses some; the assay was immunoSEQ multiplex PCR. The profile shows some 200,000 clones, 82% of them singletons. Study-wide results and limits: A later analysis found that most CMV-associated TCR beta chains appeared HLA-restricted. V- and J-gene trimming of TCR beta was linked (in a later analysis) to a missense DCLRE1C variant.

This TCR derives from a woman in her 40s in good health and CMV-seronegative. Sequenced: PBMCs. This chain joins TRBV15 and TRBJ2-7; no clear D gene. The CDR3: CATSRDIPYEQYF. The CDR3 coding sequence is TGTGCCACCAGCAGAGATATCCCCTACGAGCAGTACTTC.